The 17 T cell receptor beta chains presented below share a single source sample, sequenced in a study of shared clonotypes between healthy human individuals. The data were produced by immunoSEQ multiplex PCR, yet TCRdb's version contains in-frame clones alone and is incomplete. Of fewer than 1 million clones in the sample, just over 95% were seen once. Naivety among CD8 cells was defined by CD45RO negativity and positive CCR7 selection, thereby excluding terminally differentiated effector memory CD45RA+ cells. The sequenced sample consisted of naive CD8+ T cells sorted from blood. All receptors come from a young man in good health.

This chain joins TRBV7-6 and TRBJ2-5, with 10 bases lining up with TRBD2. CDR3 length: 15 residues. Trimming took 3 bases from V and 4 from J; bases not matched to a gene: 5. The germline V gene has CDR1 SGHVS and CDR2 FNYEAQ. CDR3 coding DNA: TGTGCCAGCAGCTTCGGGCTAGCGGGGGTAGAGACCCAGTACTTC. It specifies CASSFGLAGVETQYF.

The chain joins TRBV16 to TRBJ2-1, with 9 nucleotides matching TRBD2. Germline assignment: CDR1 KGHSY and CDR2 FQNENV. There are 14 residues in the CDR3. With V trimmed by 0 bases and J by 8 bases, 2 bases remained unmatched. The CDR3 is CASSQSSGRHEQFF. CDR3 in DNA: TGTGCCAGCAGCCAATCTAGCGGGAGACATGAGCAGTTCTTC.

The rearrangement uses TRBV29-1 and TRBJ2-1, with unresolved D. V lost 8 bases, J lost 4 bases, and 15 bases lay in between. The CDR3 loop spans 13 amino acids. Germline V lookup: CDR1 SQVTM, CDR2 ANQGSEA. The CDR3 loop is CSSSVQSYNEQFF. In DNA form, the CDR3 reads TGCAGCTCCTCGGTACAGTCGTACAATGAGCAGTTCTTC.

The rearrangement joins TRBV18 to TRBJ1-2; 10 bases align to TRBD1. CDR1 KGHSH and CDR2 LQKENI come from the germline V gene. With 4 bases clipped from V and 4 bases from J, the junction kept 12 bases outside the gene matches. This CDR3 region has 17 residues. The CDR3 is CASSLRDRGLHAYGYTF. For the CDR3, the DNA is TGTGCCAGCTCACTCCGGGACAGGGGACTTCATGCCTATGGCTACACCTTC.

V and J are TRBV28 and TRBJ2-3; D possibly corresponds to TRBD2 (6 bases). The ends were cut back, 2 bases at V and 6 bases at J, with 18 bases in the middle. Germline CDR1 is MDHEN and CDR2 is SYDVKM. This CDR3 spans 16 amino acids. CDR3 nucleotides: TGTGCCAGCAGTTTAGCTCGGGACCGCGCGGGGGATACGCAGTATTTT. Translating it yields CASSLARDRAGDTQYF. The entire variable domain, with the rest obtained from reference TRBV28 and TRBJ2-3, is as follows: DVKVTQSSRYLVKRTGEKVFLECVQDMDHENMFWYRQDPGLGLRLIYFSYDVKMKEKGDIPEGYSVSREKKERFSLILESASTNQTSMYLCASSLARDRAGDTQYFGPGTRLTVL.

This chain connects TRBV9 to TRBJ2-3, with unresolved D. The length of the CDR3 is 9 residues. In germline, CDR1 is SGDLS, CDR2 YYNGEE. With 4 bases removed from V and 9 bases from J, the gap between germline ends came to 3 bases. CDR3 DNA: TGTGCCAGCAGCCCGACGCAGTATTTT. Protein: CASSPTQYF.

The rearrangement uses TRBV5-4 and TRBJ2-4; 8 bases line up with TRBD1. J gave up 7 bases and V 4 bases, and 7 bases lay outside the gene matches. CDR3 length equals 14 residues. Germline-derived CDR1 and CDR2 are SGHNT and YYREEE (reference sequence). The CDR3 nucleotides read TGTGCCAGCAGCCCTGGACAGGGACCCAACATTCAGTACTTC. Its protein product is CASSPGQGPNIQYF.

As for this clone: The identical CDR3 is also encoded by other nucleotide sequences in the sample. V gene TRBV27 combines with J gene TRBJ2-7, with 9 bases fitting TRBD2. Germline V gene lookup returns CDR1 MNHEY and CDR2 SMNVEV (reference sequence). CDR3 length equals 15 residues. J was trimmed by 1 base and V by 0 bases; bases with no gene match: 1. The CDR3 nucleotides read TGTGCCAGCAGTTTATCAGCGGGGGGATCCTACGAGCAGTACTTC. It specifies CASSLSAGGSYEQYF.

The chain has TRBV7-6 and TRBJ2-3; 8 nucleotides align to TRBD1. The CDR3 totals 15 residues. The junction had 4 bases not matched to a gene; V was cut back by 5 bases and J by 0 bases. Germline lookup yields CDR1 SGHVS and CDR2 FNYEAQ. CDR3 coding DNA: TGTGCCAGCAGCCAGGGGGACAGGAGCACAGATACGCAGTATTTT. Translating it yields CASSQGDRSTDTQYF.

The chain combines TRBV18 with TRBJ2-7; D gene uncertain. V was cut by 4 bases and J by 2 bases, with 12 bases left in between. CDR3 length: 14 residues. The V gene's germline CDR1 is KGHSH and CDR2 LQKENI. The CDR3 sequence: CASSQTPGTYEQYF. The CDR3 DNA follows: TGTGCCAGCTCACAGACGCCCGGAACCTACGAGCAGTACTTC.

The chain joins TRBV7-6 to TRBJ2-7; maybe TRBD1 (6 bases). Germline loops: CDR1 SGHVS, CDR2 FNYEAQ. Trimming left V 3 bases short and J 2 bases short, with 14 bases between. The CDR3 totals 15 residues. CDR3: CASSLHLDSPYEQYF. CDR3 nucleotide sequence: TGTGCCAGCAGCTTGCACCTGGACAGTCCCTACGAGCAGTACTTC.

The rearrangement joins TRBV5-5 to TRBJ2-7, with 10 bases lining up with TRBD2. The CDR3 is 18 residues long. Losses at the gene ends were 2 bases for V and 5 bases for J; bases not matched to a gene: 16. The germline gives CDR1 SGHKS, CDR2 YYEKEE (reference sequence). The DNA of the CDR3 is TGTGCCAGCAGCTTTTATGGTTGGCTAGCGGGAGCTTCCGACGAGCAGTACTTC. Encoded protein: CASSFYGWLAGASDEQYF.

V usage is TRBV5-1 and J usage is TRBJ2-2; 8 bases match TRBD1. The germline gives CDR1 SGHRS, CDR2 YFSETQ. J gave up 5 bases and V 4 bases, and 16 bases lay outside the gene matches. This CDR3 is built from 18 residues. The CDR3: CASSQQDRVWSETGELFF. The CDR3 DNA follows: TGCGCCAGCAGCCAGCAGGACAGGGTTTGGTCGGAGACCGGGGAGCTGTTTTTT.

The chain links TRBV9 to TRBJ2-2; 14 bases line up with TRBD2. The germline V gene encodes CDR1 SGDLS and CDR2 YYNGEE. V gave up 4 bases and J gave up 3 bases; unmatched junction bases: 5. CDR3 length: 17 amino acids. For the CDR3, the DNA is TGTGCCAGCAGCCTGACTAGCGGGAGGGCCGACACCGGGGAGCTGTTTTTT. Residues: CASSLTSGRADTGELFF.

V usage is TRBV15 and J usage is TRBJ2-5; 8 bases are a match to TRBD2. CDR1 is LNHNV, CDR2 YYDKDF, per germline (reference sequence). The CDR3 length is 14 residues. The junction had 7 bases not matched to a gene; V was cut back by 8 bases and J by 2 bases. DNA for the CDR3: TGTGCCACCCGGCCCGGGGGGGATCAAGAGACCCAGTACTTC. Residues: CATRPGGDQETQYF.

This chain links TRBV5-1 with TRBJ2-3; D is uncertain. V was pared by 4 bases and J by 2 bases, with 11 bases between. Germline CDR1 is SGHRS and CDR2 is YFSETQ. The CDR3 length is 14 residues. The CDR3 reads CASSPDHPTDTQYF. The DNA for the CDR3 is TGCGCCAGCAGCCCAGACCACCCCACAGATACGCAGTATTTT.

V and J are TRBV7-2 and TRBJ2-1; 7 bases are shared with TRBD2. The CDR3 has 14 residues. Germline V gene sequence: CDR1 SGHTA, CDR2 FQGNSA. The trim removed 8 bases at V and 6 bases at J, leaving 10 bases unmatched. The CDR3 sequence is CASPPQTSSNEQFF. In DNA, the CDR3 is TGTGCCAGCCCCCCCCAGACTAGCAGCAATGAGCAGTTCTTC.